The rows below give T cell receptor beta chains drawn from one sample of a study of T cells in narcolepsy. The assay was immunoSEQ multiplex PCR, and TCRdb's table has in-frame clones only and misses some. The profile covers around 31,000 clones, with around 83% appearing a single time and 2% to 3% taken by the ten largest. Sample: CD45RA- memory CD4+ T cells from PBMCs. These receptors all come from a human donor with narcolepsy. Both conserved end residues are part of each CDR3. Each record gives: D gene, V gene, CDR3 protein. A D gene is named only where the DNA matches it firmly.

D gene: TRBD2; V gene: TRBV4-1; CDR3 protein: CASSQAMTSGDQETQYF
D gene: -; V gene: TRBV2; CDR3 protein: CASNGRGSGEKLFF
D gene: -; V gene: TRBV7-8; CDR3 protein: CVSSLQGNQPQHF
D gene: TRBD1; V gene: TRBV19; CDR3 protein: CASSEQGMTGNTIYF
D gene: -; V gene: TRBV9; CDR3 protein: CASSVGFPGGEQFF
D gene: -; V gene: TRBV7-3; CDR3 protein: CASSFGGNTEAFF
D gene: -; V gene: TRBV30; CDR3 protein: CAWSPRAVTGELFF
D gene: -; V gene: TRBV4-3; CDR3 protein: CASSRSTEIVYNEQFF
D gene: TRBD1; V gene: TRBV4-2; CDR3 protein: CASSQDLTGDAYSSSPLHF
D gene: -; V gene: TRBV2; CDR3 protein: CASRKDGDGGYTF
D gene: -; V gene: TRBV6-4; CDR3 protein: CASSDSIRTAINTEAFF
D gene: TRBD1; V gene: TRBV5-6; CDR3 protein: CASSPLGTGVGETQYF
D gene: -; V gene: TRBV5-6; CDR3 protein: CASSLTPRDKQFF
D gene: -; V gene: TRBV5-1; CDR3 protein: CASSLSVTGNTGELFF
D gene: TRBD2; V gene: TRBV7-9; CDR3 protein: CASSLDLASGGSGEQFF
D gene: -; V gene: TRBV5-1; CDR3 protein: CASSRGASQGEQFF
D gene: -; V gene: TRBV5-4; CDR3 protein: CASSPLGRGRTGELFF
D gene: -; V gene: TRBV6-6; CDR3 protein: CASSYSDSSSYEQYF
D gene: -; V gene: TRBV19; CDR3 protein: CASSKGGAEGTDTQYF
D gene: -; V gene: TRBV2; CDR3 protein: CASNPRGHYGYTF
D gene: -; V gene: TRBV6-5; CDR3 protein: CASSYRPIKTNEQFF
D gene: TRBD2; V gene: TRBV7-3; CDR3 protein: CASSFQAGAYEQYF
D gene: TRBD1; V gene: TRBV7-9; CDR3 protein: CASSAQGGSNQPQHF
D gene: -; V gene: TRBV4-2; CDR3 protein: CASSQDTSLRDSLLHF
D gene: -; V gene: TRBV7-2; CDR3 protein: CASSLAGRPGEQYF
D gene: TRBD1; V gene: TRBV4-3; CDR3 protein: CASSRKTGGNSPLHF
D gene: -; V gene: TRBV6-1; CDR3 protein: CASSGPEQYF
D gene: -; V gene: TRBV18; CDR3 protein: CASSRGTNEKLFF
D gene: -; V gene: TRBV6-1; CDR3 protein: CASSEAGSDNSPLHF
D gene: -; V gene: TRBV5-1; CDR3 protein: CASSLELVNTEAFF
D gene: TRBD1; V gene: TRBV7-3; CDR3 protein: CASSQPTGTATNEKLFF